The 5 T cell receptor beta chains presented below share a single source sample, sequenced in a study of beta chain features in type 1 diabetes. The authors reverse transcribed all of the isolated RNA, so sequencing captured expressed TCRB transcripts. Libraries were prepared by immunoSEQ multiplex PCR; TCRdb keeps only in-frame clonotypes and omits some of them. The top ten clones hold 1.3% of a sample with 130,000 to 150,000 clones, roughly a tenth of them seen once. Sequenced material: naive CD4+ T cells from blood. The receptors derive from a man aged 18 to 29 in good health.

This clone came up many times. In DNA, the CDR3 is TGTGCCAGCAGCCCCGAGAGAGACAGGGGAACAGATACGCAGTATTTT. Translation: CASSPERDRGTDTQYF. V is TRBV13 and J is TRBJ2-3, with 8 bases that match TRBD1. The CDR3 runs to 16 residues. The V and J ends lost 5 bases and 3 bases, in that order; junction bases with no gene match: 10. Germline CDR1 and CDR2: PRHDT and FYEKMQ (reference sequence).

This clone was counted a single time. This chain links TRBV6-4 with TRBJ1-2; the D gene is possibly TRBD1 (6 bases). Germline values: CDR1 MRHNA, CDR2 SNTAGT. The CDR3 length is 13 residues. Trimming took 5 bases from V and 7 from J, leaving 14 bases between them. The CDR3 DNA is TGTGCCAGCAGTAATTCCGGGACATCTGGCTACACCTTC. This encodes CASSNSGTSGYTF.

This clone was observed a handful of times. The CDR3 DNA reads TGTGCCAGTAGTACCCCGACGACGGGAGGGACCGGGGAGCTGTTTTTT. It encodes CASSTPTTGGTGELFF. The chain recombines TRBV19 with TRBJ2-2, with 8 bases lining up with TRBD2. CDR3 length equals 16 residues. V gave up 4 bases and J gave up 5 bases; unmatched junction bases: 9. In germline, CDR1 is LNHDA, CDR2 SQIVND (reference sequence). The full variable domain, its missing parts supplied by reference TRBV19 and TRBJ2-2, is DGGITQSPKYLFRKEGQNVTLSCEQNLNHDAMYWYRQDPGQGLRLIYYSQIVNDFQKGDIAEGYSVSREKKESFPLTVTSAQKNPTAFYLCASSTPTTGGTGELFFGEGSRLTVL.

The chain is built from TRBV7-2 and TRBJ1-4, with no clear D. CDR3 length: 15 amino acids. CDR1 and CDR2 from the germline V gene are SGHTA and FQGNSA. Trimming took off 5 bases at V and 5 bases at J, with 15 bases between the two ends. CDR3 sequence: CASSPQASFNEKLFF. The CDR3 nucleotides are TGTGCCAGCAGCCCTCAAGCCTCCTTCAATGAAAAACTGTTTTTT.

The CDR3 region is CASSLVGGQGHEQYF. CDR3 coding DNA: TGCGCCAGCAGCTTGGTCGGAGGACAGGGGCACGAGCAGTACTTC. V usage is TRBV5-1 and J usage is TRBJ2-7; the match to TRBD1 covers 9 bases. V lost 0 bases and J lost 5; bases outside the gene matches: 6. The CDR3 is 15 amino acids. Germline V CDR1 and CDR2: SGHRS, YFSETQ.